This T cell receptor beta chain was documented in a study of untreated major depressive disorder. Whole-study findings and limits: In every subject, the five largest TRBV05-01 clones were private. Sequencing showed nonsignificant TRBV25-01 and TRBV02-01 differences matching flow cytometry. Findings may not generalize because the study sample was small.

About this clone: As yet, its antigen is unknown.

Assay used: immunoSEQ multiplex PCR; TCRdb lists only in-frame clones, some missing. The sample lists fewer than 25,000 clones, 85% to 90% occurring once. CD4+ T cell purity was typically 85% to 95%. Germline V lookup: CDR1 SGHRS, CDR2 YFSETQ. Between the trimmed V and J ends, which lost 1 base and 5 bases, there was a span of 12 bases. CDR3 length: 15 amino acids. The clonotype comes from a woman in her 30s in good health. The chain employs TRBV5-1 and TRBJ2-2; the D gene is possibly TRBD2 (6 bases). The sequenced material came from CD4+ T cells from PBMCs. The CDR3 sequence is CASSLSGERTGELFF. The CDR3 DNA reads as TGCGCCAGCAGCTTGTCGGGAGAAAGGACCGGGGAGCTGTTTTTT.